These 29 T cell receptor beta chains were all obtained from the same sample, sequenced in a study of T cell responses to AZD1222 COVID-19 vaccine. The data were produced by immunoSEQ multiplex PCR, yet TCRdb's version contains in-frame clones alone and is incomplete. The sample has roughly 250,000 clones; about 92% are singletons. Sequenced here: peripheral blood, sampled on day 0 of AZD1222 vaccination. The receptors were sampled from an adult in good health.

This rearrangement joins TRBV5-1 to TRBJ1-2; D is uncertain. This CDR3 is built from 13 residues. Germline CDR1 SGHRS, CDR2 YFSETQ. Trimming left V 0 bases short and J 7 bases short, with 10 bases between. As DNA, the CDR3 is TGCGCCAGCAGCTTGGCCGGGTACGGTGGCTACACCTTC. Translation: CASSLAGYGGYTF. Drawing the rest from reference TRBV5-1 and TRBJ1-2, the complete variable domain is KAGVTQTPRYLIKTRGQQVTLSCSPISGHRSVSWYQQTPGQGLQFLFEYFSETQRNKGNFPGRFSGRQFSNSRSEMNVSTLELGDSALYLCASSLAGYGGYTFGSGTRLTVV.

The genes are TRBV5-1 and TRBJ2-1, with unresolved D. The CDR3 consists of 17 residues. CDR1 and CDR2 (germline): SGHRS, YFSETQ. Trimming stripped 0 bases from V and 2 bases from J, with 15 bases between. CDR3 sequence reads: CASSLGPRTMPYNEQFF. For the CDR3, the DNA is TGCGCCAGCAGCTTGGGCCCGCGCACCATGCCCTACAATGAGCAGTTCTTC.

CDR3 sequence (DNA): TGTGCCAGCAGCCCAGCAGCGGGAGGGGGGTACGAGCAGTACTTC. As protein: CASSPAAGGGYEQYF. The chain employs TRBV9 and TRBJ2-7, with 10 bases matching TRBD2. This CDR3 is built from 15 residues. Trimming cost V 4 bases and J 4 bases; bases outside gene matches: 8. Germline V lookup: CDR1 SGDLS, CDR2 YYNGEE.

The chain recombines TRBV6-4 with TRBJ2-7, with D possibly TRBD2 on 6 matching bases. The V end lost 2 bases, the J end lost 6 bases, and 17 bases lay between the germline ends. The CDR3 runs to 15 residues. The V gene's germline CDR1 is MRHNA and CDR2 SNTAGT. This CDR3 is CASSDGWRDAPEQYF. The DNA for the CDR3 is TGTGCCAGCAGTGACGGATGGCGGGATGCACCCGAGCAGTACTTC.

DNA for the CDR3: TGTGCCAGCAGCCCTACCGCCGGGACCGAAGGCAATGAGCAGTTCTTC. Amino acid sequence: CASSPTAGTEGNEQFF. J is TRBJ2-1 and V is TRBV9, with D perhaps being TRBD1 or TRBD2 (5 bases each). The CDR3 runs to 16 residues. Germline-derived CDR1 and CDR2 are SGDLS and YYNGEE. The ends were cut back, 4 bases at V and 6 bases at J, with 20 bases in the middle.

The CDR3 region is CASRDRLGDEQYF. In nucleotides, the CDR3 is TGTGCCAGCAGGGACAGGTTGGGAGACGAGCAGTACTTC. J is TRBJ2-7 and V is TRBV12-3 or TRBV12-4; 7 positions match TRBD1. The CDR3 is 13 amino acids. Losses at the gene ends were 6 bases for V and 5 bases for J; bases not matched to a gene: 7.

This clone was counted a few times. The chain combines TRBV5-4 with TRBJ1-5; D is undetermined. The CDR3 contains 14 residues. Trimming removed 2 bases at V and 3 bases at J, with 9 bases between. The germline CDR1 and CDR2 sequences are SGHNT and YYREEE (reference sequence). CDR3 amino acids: CASSFYGVNQPQHF. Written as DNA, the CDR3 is TGTGCCAGCAGCTTCTATGGGGTCAATCAGCCCCAGCATTTT. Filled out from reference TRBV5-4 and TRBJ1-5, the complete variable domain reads ETGVTQSPTHLIKTRGQQVTLRCSSQSGHNTVSWYQQALGQGPQFIFQYYREEENGRGNFPPRFSGLQFPNYSSELNVNALELDDSALYLCASSFYGVNQPQHFGDGTRLSIL.

The CDR3, as DNA: TGCGCCAGCAGCTTGCGTTGGGGGGGAGAAGAGACCCAGTACTTC. This codes for CASSLRWGGEETQYF. V is TRBV5-1 and J is TRBJ2-5; 7 bases are shared with TRBD2. Germline V lookup: CDR1 SGHRS, CDR2 YFSETQ. The J segment lost 3 bases and the V segment lost 1 base, leaving 6 bases of the junction unmatched. CDR3 length: 15 residues.

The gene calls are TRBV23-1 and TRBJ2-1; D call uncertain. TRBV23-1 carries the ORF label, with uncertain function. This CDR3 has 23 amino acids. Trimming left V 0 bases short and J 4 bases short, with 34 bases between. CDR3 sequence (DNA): TGCGCCAGCAGTCAATCGGGAAATTCTGGAACCCCACATCGGGTTGCTGTTTACAATGAGCAGTTCTTC. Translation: CASSQSGNSGTPHRVAVYNEQFF.

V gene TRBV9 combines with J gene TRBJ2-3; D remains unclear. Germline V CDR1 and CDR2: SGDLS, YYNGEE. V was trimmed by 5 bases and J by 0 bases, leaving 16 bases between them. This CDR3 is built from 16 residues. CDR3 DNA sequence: TGTGCCAGCAGTTCACAGTGGGGTACTAGCACAGATACGCAGTATTTT. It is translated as CASSSQWGTSTDTQYF.

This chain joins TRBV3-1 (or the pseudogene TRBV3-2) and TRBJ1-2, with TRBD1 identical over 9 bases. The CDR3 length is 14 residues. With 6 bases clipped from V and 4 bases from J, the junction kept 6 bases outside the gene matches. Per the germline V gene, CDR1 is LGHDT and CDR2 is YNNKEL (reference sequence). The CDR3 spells CASRPGGQGYGYTF. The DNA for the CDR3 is TGTGCCAGCAGACCGGGGGGACAGGGCTATGGCTACACCTTC.

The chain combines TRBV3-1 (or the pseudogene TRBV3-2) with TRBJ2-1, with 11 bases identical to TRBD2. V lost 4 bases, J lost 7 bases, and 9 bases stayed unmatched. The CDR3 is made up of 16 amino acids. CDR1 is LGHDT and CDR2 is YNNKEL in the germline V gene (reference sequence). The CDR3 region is CASSPAGTSGYNEQFF. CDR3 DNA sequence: TGTGCCAGCAGCCCAGCCGGGACTAGCGGATATAATGAGCAGTTCTTC.

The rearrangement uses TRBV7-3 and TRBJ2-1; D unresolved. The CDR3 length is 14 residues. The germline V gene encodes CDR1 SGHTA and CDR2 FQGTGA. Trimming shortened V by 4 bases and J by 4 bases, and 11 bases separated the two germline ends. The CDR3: CASSSSGVYNEQFF. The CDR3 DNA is TGTGCCAGCAGCTCCAGTGGAGTATACAATGAGCAGTTCTTC.

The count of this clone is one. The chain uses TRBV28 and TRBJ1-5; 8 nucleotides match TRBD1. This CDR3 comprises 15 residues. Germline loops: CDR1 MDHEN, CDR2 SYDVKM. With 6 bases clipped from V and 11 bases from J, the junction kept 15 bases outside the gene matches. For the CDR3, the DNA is TGTGCCAGCAGCATTACCGGGACAGGATACTCGGCCCAGCATTTT. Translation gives CASSITGTGYSAQHF.

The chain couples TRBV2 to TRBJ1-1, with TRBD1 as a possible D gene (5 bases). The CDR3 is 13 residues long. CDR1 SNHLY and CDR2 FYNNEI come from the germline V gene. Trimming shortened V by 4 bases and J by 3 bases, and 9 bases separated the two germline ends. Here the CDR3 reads CASSGDSYTEAFF. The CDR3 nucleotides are TGTGCCAGCAGTGGAGACAGTTACACTGAAGCTTTCTTT.

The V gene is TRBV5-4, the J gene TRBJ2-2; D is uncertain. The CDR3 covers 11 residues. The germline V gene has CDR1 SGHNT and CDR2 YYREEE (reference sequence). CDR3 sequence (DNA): TGTGCATGGGAAAACACCGGGGAGCTGTTTTTT. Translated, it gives CAWENTGELFF. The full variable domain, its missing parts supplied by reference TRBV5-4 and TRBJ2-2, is ETGVTQSPTHLIKTRGQQVTLRCSSQSGHNTVSWYQQALGQGPQFIFQYYREEENGRGNFPPRFSGLQFPNYSSELNVNALELDDSALYLCAWENTGELFFGEGSRLTVL.

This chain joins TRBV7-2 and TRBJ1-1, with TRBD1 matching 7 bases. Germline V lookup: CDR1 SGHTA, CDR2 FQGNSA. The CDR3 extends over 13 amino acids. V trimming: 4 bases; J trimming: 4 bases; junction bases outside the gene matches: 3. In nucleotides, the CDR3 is TGTGCCAGCAGCTCCGACAGGGCCACTGAAGCTTTCTTT. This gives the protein CASSSDRATEAFF.

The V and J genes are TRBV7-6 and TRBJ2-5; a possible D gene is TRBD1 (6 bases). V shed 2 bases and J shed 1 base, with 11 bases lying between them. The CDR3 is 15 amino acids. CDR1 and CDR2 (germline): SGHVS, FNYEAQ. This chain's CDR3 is CASSLTGQPQETQYF. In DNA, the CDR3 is TGTGCCAGCAGCTTAACTGGACAGCCCCAAGAGACCCAGTACTTC.

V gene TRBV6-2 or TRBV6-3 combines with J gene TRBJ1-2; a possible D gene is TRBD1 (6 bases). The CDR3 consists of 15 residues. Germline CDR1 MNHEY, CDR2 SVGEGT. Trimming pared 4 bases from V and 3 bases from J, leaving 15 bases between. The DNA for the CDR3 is TGTGCCAGCAGTTTGGGGAGGGGGAAGTACTATGGCTACACCTTC. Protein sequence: CASSLGRGKYYGYTF.

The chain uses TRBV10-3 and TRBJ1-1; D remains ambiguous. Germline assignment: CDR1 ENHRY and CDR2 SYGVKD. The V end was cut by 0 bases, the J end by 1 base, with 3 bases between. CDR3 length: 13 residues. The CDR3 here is CAISESKNTEAFF. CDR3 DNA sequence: TGTGCCATCAGTGAGTCGAAGAACACTGAAGCTTTCTTT.

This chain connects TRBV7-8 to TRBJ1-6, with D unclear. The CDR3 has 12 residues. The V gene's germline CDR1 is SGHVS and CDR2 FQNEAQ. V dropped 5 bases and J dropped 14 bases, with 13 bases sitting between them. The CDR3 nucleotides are TGTGCCAGCAGCCCCACCTCCGGGGCCCTCCACTTT. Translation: CASSPTSGALHF.

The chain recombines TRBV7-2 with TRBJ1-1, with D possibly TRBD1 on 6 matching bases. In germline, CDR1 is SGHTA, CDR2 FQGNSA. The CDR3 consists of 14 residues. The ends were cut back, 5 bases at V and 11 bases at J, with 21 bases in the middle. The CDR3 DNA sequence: TGTGCCAGCAGCCCGCGGACAGCCCCATCTGGGGCTTTCTTT. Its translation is CASSPRTAPSGAFF.

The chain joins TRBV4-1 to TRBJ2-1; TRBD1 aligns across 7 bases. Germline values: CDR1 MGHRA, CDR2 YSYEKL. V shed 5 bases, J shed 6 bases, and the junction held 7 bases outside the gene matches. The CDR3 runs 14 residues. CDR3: CASSKQGTINEQFF. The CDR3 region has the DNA TGCGCCAGCAGCAAACAGGGGACGATCAATGAGCAGTTCTTC.

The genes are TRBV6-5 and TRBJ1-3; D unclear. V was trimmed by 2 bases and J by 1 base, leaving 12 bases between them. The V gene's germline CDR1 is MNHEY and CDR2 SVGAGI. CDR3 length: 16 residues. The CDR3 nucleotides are TGTGCCAGCAGTTACGAAGGTCCTCTTTCTGGAAACACCATATATTTT. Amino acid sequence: CASSYEGPLSGNTIYF.

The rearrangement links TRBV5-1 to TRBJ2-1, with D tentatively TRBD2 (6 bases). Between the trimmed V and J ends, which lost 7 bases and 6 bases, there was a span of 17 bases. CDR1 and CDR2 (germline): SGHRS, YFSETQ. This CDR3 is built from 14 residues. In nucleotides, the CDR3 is TGCGCCAGCGGAGCGGGTTCTCTCCTCAATGAGCAGTTCTTC. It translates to CASGAGSLLNEQFF.

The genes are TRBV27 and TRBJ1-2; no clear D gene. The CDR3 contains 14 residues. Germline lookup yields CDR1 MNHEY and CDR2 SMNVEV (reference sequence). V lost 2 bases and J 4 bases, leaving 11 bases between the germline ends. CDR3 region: CASSLRSPGYGYTF. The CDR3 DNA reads TGTGCCAGCAGTTTAAGGTCACCGGGCTATGGCTACACCTTC.

The CDR3 region is CASSSGGETQYF. CDR3 bases: TGTGCCAGCAGCTCTGGAGGGGAGACCCAGTACTTC. This chain joins TRBV5-6 and TRBJ2-5, with a tentative D call TRBD2 (6 bases). The CDR3 is 12 amino acids. CDR1 is SGHDT and CDR2 is YYEEEE in the germline V gene. Trimming removed 3 bases at V and 5 bases at J, with 8 bases between. Full variable domain (remainder filled in from reference TRBV5-6 and TRBJ2-5): DAGVTQSPTHLIKTRGQQVTLRCSPKSGHDTVSWYQQALGQGPQFIFQYYEEEERQRGNFPDRFSGHQFPNYSSELNVNALLLGDSALYLCASSSGGETQYFGPGTRLLVL.

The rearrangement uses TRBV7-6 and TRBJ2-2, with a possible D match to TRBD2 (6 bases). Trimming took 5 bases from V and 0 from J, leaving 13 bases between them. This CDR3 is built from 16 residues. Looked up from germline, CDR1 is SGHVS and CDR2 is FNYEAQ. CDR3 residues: CASSLTGGANTGELFF. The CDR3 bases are TGTGCCAGCAGCCTGACTGGCGGGGCGAACACCGGGGAGCTGTTTTTT.

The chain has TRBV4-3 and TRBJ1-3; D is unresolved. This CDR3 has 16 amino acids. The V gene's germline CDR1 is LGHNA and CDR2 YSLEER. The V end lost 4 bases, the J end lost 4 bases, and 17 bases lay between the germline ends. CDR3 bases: TGCGCCAGCAGCCGAGATCGCCGGTCTGAGGGAAACACCATATATTTT. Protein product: CASSRDRRSEGNTIYF.